The 14 T cell receptor beta chains given below trace back to one sample, sequenced in a study of human T cells and chemical hapten exposure. TCRdb redid the calling of the RACE reads with MiXCR, one entry per CDR3 protein. Seen here are 130,000 or so distinct CDR3 sequences, approximately 8.3% observed once, and the top ten hold approximately 2%. As to time point: healthy volunteer bleed at 2 weeks. It was unfractionated whole blood from which total RNA was extracted. Input material: whole blood. Source of these receptors: a male donor in good health. Some clones in this sample may be carry-over from other donors' samples.

The chain recombines TRBV6-1 with TRBJ1-1, with D uncertain. The CDR3 totals 16 residues. The germline CDR1 and CDR2 sequences are MNHNS and SASEGT. V was trimmed by 2 bases and J by 1 base, leaving 14 bases between them. CDR3 residues: CASSEFTKRKNTEAFF. CDR3 DNA: TGTGCCAGCAGTGAATTTACGAAGAGGAAGAACACTGAAGCTTTCTTT.

This clonotype has ten or more counts. The rearrangement links TRBV20-1 to TRBJ1-5; possible D gene TRBD1, 5 bases. Trimming stripped 4 bases from V and 3 bases from J, with 16 bases between. The CDR3 sequence is 15 residues long. CDR1 DFQATT and CDR2 SNEGSKA come from the germline V gene (reference sequence). The CDR3 loop reads CSANPSAGNNQPQHF. CDR3 nucleotides: TGCAGTGCTAATCCCTCGGCAGGGAACAATCAGCCCCAGCATTTT.

The chain has TRBV9 and TRBJ2-7, with 9 bases fitting TRBD1. Unmatched junction bases numbered 5, after V lost 7 bases and J lost 6 bases. The CDR3 covers 12 residues. From germline, CDR1 is SGDLS and CDR2 YYNGEE. Written as DNA, the CDR3 is TGTGCCAGCCCGACAGGGGGAAGCGAGCAGTACTTC. Its protein product is CASPTGGSEQYF.

This chain connects TRBV29-1 to TRBJ2-3, with TRBD2 identical over 14 bases. J lost 1 base, V lost 1 base, and 10 bases had no gene match. There are 19 residues in the CDR3. Per germline, CDR1 SQVTM and CDR2 ANQGSEA. The CDR3 coding sequence is TGCAGCGTTGAAGGGGGGGGACTAGCGGGAGAGGAGGGCACAGATACGCAGTATTTT. Translating gives CSVEGGGLAGEEGTDTQYF.

The J gene is TRBJ2-3, the V gene TRBV7-2; 8 bases match TRBD2. Germline trimming cut 5 bases from V and 0 bases from J; bases unmatched to any gene: 13. In germline, CDR1 is SGHTA, CDR2 FQGNSA. This CDR3 is built from 18 residues. CDR3 coding DNA: TGTGCCAGCAGCCTCCAGGCGGCGGGAGGCCTTAGCACAGATACGCAGTATTTT. Its protein is CASSLQAAGGLSTDTQYF.

This clonotype was found a few times. The genes are TRBV7-2 and TRBJ2-5; TRBD1 or TRBD2 may be the D gene (5 bases each). Germline values: CDR1 SGHTA, CDR2 FQGNSA. Trimming stripped 8 bases from V and 2 bases from J, with 18 bases between. The CDR3 is made up of 15 amino acids. The CDR3 DNA follows: TGTGCCAGCGGCAAGCCGCAGGGACCTCAAGAGACCCAGTACTTC. Residues: CASGKPQGPQETQYF.

This clonotype was recorded many times. This chain connects TRBV7-9 to TRBJ1-3; tentative D call: TRBD1 (6 bases). V gave up 5 bases and J gave up 0 bases, with 14 bases separating them. Germline assignment: CDR1 SEHNR and CDR2 FQNEAQ (reference sequence). This CDR3 has 16 residues. CDR3 region: CASSGGRGSSGNTIYF. Here the CDR3 DNA reads TGTGCCAGCAGCGGTGGCAGGGGAAGCTCTGGAAACACCATATATTTT.

Regarding this clonotype: Being one base from a much bigger clone, this may be a read error. As DNA, the CDR3 is TGTGCCAGCAGCCCCCGTCTGGTCGGGGAGCTGTTTTTT. Amino acids: CASSPRLVGELFF. V and J are TRBV9 and TRBJ2-2, with unresolved D. Germline CDR1 reads SGDLS; CDR2 reads YYNGEE. CDR3 size: 13 residues. The V end lost 4 bases, the J end lost 7 bases, and 11 bases lay between the germline ends.

This chain links TRBV7-9 with TRBJ2-3; 7 positions match TRBD1. Trimming removed 5 bases from V and 4 bases from J; junction bases left unmatched: 12. Germline V lookup: CDR1 SEHNR, CDR2 FQNEAQ (reference sequence). This CDR3 has 16 residues. CDR3 residues: CASSPTDRASSDTQYF. The CDR3 DNA sequence: TGTGCCAGCAGCCCTACCGACAGGGCTAGTTCAGATACGCAGTATTTT.

This clonotype was counted many times. The genes are TRBV29-1 and TRBJ1-2; 7 bases match TRBD1. Germline V gene lookup returns CDR1 SQVTM and CDR2 ANQGSEA. The J segment lost 4 bases and the V segment lost 4 bases, leaving 6 bases of the junction unmatched. The CDR3 is made up of 13 amino acids. DNA for the CDR3: TGCAGCGTTGGTGACAGGGCGCTCTATGGCTACACCTTC. Protein: CSVGDRALYGYTF.

Remarks on this clonotype: A much larger clone differs from this one at a single base, so this may be a read error. The CDR3 loop is CAISGSGVRYGYTF. CDR3 bases: TGTGCCATCAGTGGGTCTGGAGTTCGATATGGCTACACCTTC. This chain links TRBV10-3 with TRBJ1-2; no firm D call. There are 14 residues in the CDR3. The germline V gene encodes CDR1 ENHRY and CDR2 SYGVKD. The V and J ends lost 4 bases and 5 bases respectively, with 14 bases between them.

This clonotype came up a few times. J is TRBJ2-4 and V is TRBV7-6; 12 nucleotides line up with TRBD1. Trimming at V came to 5 bases and at J to 0 bases, leaving 8 bases not matched to a gene. Germline V gene data show CDR1 as SGHVS and CDR2 as FNYEAQ. CDR3 size: 18 residues. The CDR3 sequence is CASSPGTGGDQAKNIQYF. The CDR3 DNA sequence: TGTGCCAGCAGCCCCGGGACAGGGGGCGACCAAGCCAAAAACATTCAGTACTTC.

This clonotype was found a few times. CDR3 nucleotides: TGCGCCAGCAGCTTGCCCACGGGACAGAGCCCCACAGATACGCAGTATTTT. Its protein is CASSLPTGQSPTDTQYF. The chain carries TRBV5-1 and TRBJ2-3, with 7 bases lining up with TRBD1. Germline V CDR1 and CDR2: SGHRS, YFSETQ. Trimming removed 1 base from V and 2 bases from J; junction bases left unmatched: 10. This CDR3 comprises 17 residues.

In this sample, this clonotype turned up a few times. V is TRBV5-4 and J is TRBJ1-1, with 8 bases lining up with TRBD1. The germline gives CDR1 SGHNT, CDR2 YYREEE (reference sequence). This CDR3 has 15 amino acids. The trim removed 4 bases at V and 5 bases at J, leaving 10 bases unmatched. The DNA of the CDR3 is TGTGCCAGCAGCCCGCGACAGGGGATAAGAACTGAAGCTTTCTTT. Its translation: CASSPRQGIRTEAFF.